This TCR beta chain was sequenced for a study of shared clonotypes between healthy human individuals (dated by TCRdb to about 2020). In the study overall: A few men and two women, aged 18 to 49 years, made up the cohort. Each donor's leukapheresis produced roughly between roughly 0.85 and 9 billion PBMCs. The study deeply sequenced blood TCR repertoires of about 5 healthy adults to estimate repertoire size and the extent of clonotype sharing between individuals. To increase sequencing depth and limit assay-specific biases, TCR repertoire library preparation and sequencing were carried out by different laboratories using diverse techniques. For each donor, CD4 naive and CD4 memory were each run on three plates, CD8 naive on two plates, and CD8 memory on one plate. Results and caveats for the whole study, not just this receptor: Based on pairwise subsampling, the degree of clonotype sharing among donors was expected to be affected by sequencing depth. Incomplete sequencing was indicated by rarefaction of sorted-subset datasets, despite the large sequencing depth. Because the study included a small number of donors, the genetic and exposure-history diversity represented was limited. Larger estimated clonotype richness was generally found for naive subsets than for memory subsets. Sharing across four donors was observed for roughly 5% of naive CD4, over 3% of naive CD8, about 2.3% of memory CD4, and about 0.4% of memory CD8 clonotypes. Compared with non-shared clonotypes, the clonotypes found in all four sorted-subset donors had higher generation probabilities. Sampling was restricted to blood, and TCR repertoires in tissues likely differ from the TCR repertoires found in blood.

With regard to this clone: Its binding antigen is unknown. Base qualities were left out, and no much larger clone turns up one base away.

V loses 2 bases at its end and J loses 9 bases; junction bases beyond the gene matches: 3. CDR1 and CDR2, per the germline V gene (reference sequence), are GTSNPN and SVGIG. The CDR3 spans 12 residues, from the cysteine through the phenylalanine. The DNA shown is the 36-base CDR3, in frame from base 1. Using the deep immunoSEQ assay, multiplex PCR amplified TCR CDR3 regions from genomic DNA. Extracted genomic DNA from each cell subset was distributed evenly across all wells of several immunoSEQ 96-well plates, and each plate was treated as a replicate. For sorted subsets, roughly 200 ng of genomic DNA, equivalent to tens of thousands of T cell genomes, went into each replicate PCR. Purified libraries were measured with a Qubit 3.0 fluorometer, size-checked on a Bioanalyzer 2100, and measured again with the KAPA Library Quantification kit. Each immunoSEQ 96-well plate was sequenced on its own single-read 150-cycle Illumina NextSeq 550 flow cell. The study's processing was this. Because the immunoSEQ output included only junctional sequences and no quality scores, the filtering could not be the same as the filtering used for full-length reads. Sequences were annotated with PyIR, a Python wrapper for IgBLAST v1.9, using IMGT germline references to assign V/J genes and CDR3. Any read was removed if the V/J assignment was weak (E-value above 1e-6), the CDR3 was missing, or the read contained stop codons, out-of-frame junctions, or ambiguous translated residues. V3J clonotypes were defined by identical inferred V gene, J gene, and CDR3 amino acid sequence. To compute the percentage overlap between repertoires, the number of shared unique clonotypes was divided by the size of the smaller repertoire. Three approaches were used to assess repertoire richness: RTK rarefaction, the Chao1 estimator, and Recon v2.1 estimates of unobserved clonotypes. Generation probabilities were computed with OLGA for all TCRbeta clonotypes obtained by the gDNA method from several donors. Drawn from immuneACCESS, this table holds only the in-frame rearrangements with V and J called that TCRdb kept. Clones are partly lost; checked studies trace under half to an unresolved V gene and leave the rest unexplained. V, J and clone size were drawn from that table, and D and trimming were deduced from the DNA. In this sample the table shows about 2 million clones, around 96% of which occur a single time. 0.9% to 1.5% of the sample is in the top ten clones.

CD8 naive samples were obtained by positive selection for CCR7 among CD45RO-negative cells, yielding a CD45RA+CCR7+ population from which TemRA cells were excluded. Donors were healthy HIV-negative adults with no recently reported acute infections or vaccinations. Only Caucasian adults living in Nashville, Tennessee, USA were represented among the donors. Blood was collected by leukapheresis, and PBMCs were isolated by Ficoll-Histopaque density gradient centrifugation and then cryopreserved in liquid nitrogen vapor phase. Analytical flow cytometry was used to check the purity and quantity of every magnetically sorted T cell population. Each sorted fraction had its genomic DNA isolated and then quantified by UV absorbance on a Nanodrop 2000c.

The sequenced material came from naive CD8+ T cells sorted from blood. The cell subset or site label, as the study defines it: CD45RA+CCR7+. The rearranged segments are TRBV30 and TRBJ2-1; the central 8 bases match TRBD2. This receptor was identified in a man between 18 and 29 years old in good health. The sequence in DNA is TGTGCCTGGAGTCCCAGCGGGAGTGAGCAGTTCTTC. Its protein is CAWSPSGSEQFF. Reference TRBV30 and TRBJ2-1 proteins supply the regions before and after the CDR3; the full variable domain is: SQTIHQWPATLVQPVGSPLSLECTVEGTSNPNLYWYRQAAGRGLQLLFYSVGIGQISSEVPQNLSASRPQDRQFILSSKKLLLSDSGFYLCAWSPSGSEQFFGPGTRLTVL.